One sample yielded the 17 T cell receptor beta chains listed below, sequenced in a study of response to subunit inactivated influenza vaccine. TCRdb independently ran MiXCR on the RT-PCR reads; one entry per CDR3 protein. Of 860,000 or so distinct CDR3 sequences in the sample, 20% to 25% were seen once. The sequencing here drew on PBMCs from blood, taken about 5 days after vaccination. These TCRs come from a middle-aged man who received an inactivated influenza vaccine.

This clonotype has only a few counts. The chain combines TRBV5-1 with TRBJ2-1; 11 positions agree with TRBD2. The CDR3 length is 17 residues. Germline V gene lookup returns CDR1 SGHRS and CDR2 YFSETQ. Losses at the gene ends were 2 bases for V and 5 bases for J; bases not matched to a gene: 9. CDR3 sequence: CASSFNSLAGGNNEQFF. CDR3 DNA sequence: TGCGCCAGCAGCTTTAATAGTCTAGCGGGAGGAAACAATGAGCAGTTCTTC.

CDR3 DNA sequence: TGTGCCAGCAGTGCGACTAGCGGGACCAACTACAATGAGCAGTTCTTC. Its translation is CASSATSGTNYNEQFF. The V gene is TRBV12-3 or TRBV12-4, the J gene TRBJ2-1; 11 positions match TRBD2. This CDR3 is built from 16 residues. V trimming: 5 bases; J trimming: 3 bases; junction bases outside the gene matches: 6.

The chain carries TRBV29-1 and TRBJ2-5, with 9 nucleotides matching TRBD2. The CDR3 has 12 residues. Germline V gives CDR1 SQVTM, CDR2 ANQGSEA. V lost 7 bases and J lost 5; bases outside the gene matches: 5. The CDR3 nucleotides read TGCAGCGCCACCGGACTAGCGGAGACCCAGTACTTC. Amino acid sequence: CSATGLAETQYF.

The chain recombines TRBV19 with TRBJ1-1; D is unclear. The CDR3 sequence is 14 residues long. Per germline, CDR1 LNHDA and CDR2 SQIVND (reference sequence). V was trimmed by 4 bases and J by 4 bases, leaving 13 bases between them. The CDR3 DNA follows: TGTGCCAGTAGTAGATACCCAGACCCCACTGAAGCTTTCTTT. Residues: CASSRYPDPTEAFF.

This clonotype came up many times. The CDR3: CASSYYRGYEQYF. In DNA form, the CDR3 reads TGTGCCAGCAGTTACTACAGAGGGTACGAGCAGTACTTC. The chain is built from TRBV6-2 or TRBV6-3 and TRBJ2-7; a weak D match, TRBD2 (5 bases). Per germline, CDR1 MNHEY and CDR2 SVGEGT. V lost 1 base and J lost 4, with 8 bases in between. The CDR3 contains 13 residues.

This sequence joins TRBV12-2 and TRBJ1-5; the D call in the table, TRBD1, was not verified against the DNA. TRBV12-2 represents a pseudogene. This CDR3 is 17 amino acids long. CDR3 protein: CASRFRQLPYSNQPQHF. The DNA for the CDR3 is TGTGCAAGTCGCTTCCGACAGTTACCATATAGCAATCAGCCCCAGCATTTT.

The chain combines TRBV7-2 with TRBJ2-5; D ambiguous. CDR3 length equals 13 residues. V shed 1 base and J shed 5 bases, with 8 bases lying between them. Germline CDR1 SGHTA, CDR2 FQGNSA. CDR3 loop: CASSLGRTETQYF. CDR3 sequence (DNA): TGTGCCAGCAGCTTAGGCAGGACCGAGACCCAGTACTTC.

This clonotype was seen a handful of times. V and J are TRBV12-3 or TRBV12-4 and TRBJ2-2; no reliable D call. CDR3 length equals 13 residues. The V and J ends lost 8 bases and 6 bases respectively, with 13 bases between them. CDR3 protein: CASAKTPAGELFF. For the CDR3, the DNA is TGTGCCAGCGCAAAAACCCCGGCCGGGGAGCTGTTTTTT.

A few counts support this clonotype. CDR3 in DNA: TGTGCCAGCAGCTTAGATCGTTGGGCGGCCGGGGAGCTGTTTTTT. The encoded protein is CASSLDRWAAGELFF. The chain uses TRBV7-2 and TRBJ2-2, with unresolved D. V dropped 1 base and J dropped 6 bases, with 12 bases sitting between them. Germline CDR1 reads SGHTA; CDR2 reads FQGNSA. This CDR3 region has 15 residues. The full variable domain, in which reference TRBV7-2 and TRBJ2-2 provide the parts outside the CDR3, is GAGVSQSPSNKVTEKGKDVELRCDPISGHTALYWYRQSLGQGLEFLIYFQGNSAPDKSGLPSDRFSAERTGGSVSTLTIQRTQQEDSAVYLCASSLDRWAAGELFFGEGSRLTVL.

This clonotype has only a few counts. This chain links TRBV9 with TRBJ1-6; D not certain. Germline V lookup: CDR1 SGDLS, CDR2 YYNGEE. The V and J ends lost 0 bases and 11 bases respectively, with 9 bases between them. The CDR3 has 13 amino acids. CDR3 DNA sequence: TGTGCCAGCAGCGTAGGGGCCAGCCCACCCCTCCACTTT. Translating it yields CASSVGASPPLHF. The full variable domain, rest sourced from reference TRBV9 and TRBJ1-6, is DSGVTQTPKHLITATGQRVTLRCSPRSGDLSVYWYQQSLDQGLQFLIQYYNGEERAKGNILERFSAQQFPDLHSELNLSSLELGDSALYFCASSVGASPPLHFGNGTRLTVT.

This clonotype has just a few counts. CDR3 region: CASSVLGGTPDTQYF. In DNA form, the CDR3 reads TGTGCCAGCAGTGTTTTAGGCGGAACCCCAGATACGCAGTATTTT. This sequence joins TRBV2 and TRBJ2-3; D not certain. Trimming removed 4 bases at V and 4 bases at J, with 15 bases between. There are 15 residues in the CDR3. Germline V gene sequence: CDR1 SNHLY, CDR2 FYNNEI.

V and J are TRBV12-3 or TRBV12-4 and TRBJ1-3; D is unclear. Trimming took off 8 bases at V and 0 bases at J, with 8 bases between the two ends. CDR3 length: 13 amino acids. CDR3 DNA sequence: TGTGCCAGCTGTCGTGCCTCTGGAAACACCATATATTTT. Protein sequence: CASCRASGNTIYF.

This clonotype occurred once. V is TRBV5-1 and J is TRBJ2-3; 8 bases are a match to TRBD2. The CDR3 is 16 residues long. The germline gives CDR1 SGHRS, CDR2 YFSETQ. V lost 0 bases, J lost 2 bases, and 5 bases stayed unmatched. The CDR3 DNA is TGCGCCAGCAGCTTGGCCGCGGGGGGACACACAGATACGCAGTATTTT. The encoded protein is CASSLAAGGHTDTQYF.

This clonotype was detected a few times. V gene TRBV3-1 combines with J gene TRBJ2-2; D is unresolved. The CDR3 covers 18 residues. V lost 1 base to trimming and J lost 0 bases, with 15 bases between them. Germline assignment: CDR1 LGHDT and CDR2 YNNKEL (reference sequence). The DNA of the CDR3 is TGTGCCAGCAGCCAAGTACAATCGGGTATCGCGAACACCGGGGAGCTGTTTTTT. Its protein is CASSQVQSGIANTGELFF.

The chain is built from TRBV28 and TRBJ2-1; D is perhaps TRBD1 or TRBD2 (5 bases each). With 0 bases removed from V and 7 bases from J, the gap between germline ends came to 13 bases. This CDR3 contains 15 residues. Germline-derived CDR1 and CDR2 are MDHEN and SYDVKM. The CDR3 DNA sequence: TGTGCCAGCAGTTTATGGGGGGACCACAAAAATGAGCAGTTCTTC. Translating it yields CASSLWGDHKNEQFF.

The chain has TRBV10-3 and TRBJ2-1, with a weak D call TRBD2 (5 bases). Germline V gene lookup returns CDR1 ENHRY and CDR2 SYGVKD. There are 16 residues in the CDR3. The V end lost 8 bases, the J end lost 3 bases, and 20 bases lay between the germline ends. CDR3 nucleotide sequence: TGTGCCATCGGGGAGTCTGGGCTAGCCAACTACAATGAGCAGTTCTTC. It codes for CAIGESGLANYNEQFF.

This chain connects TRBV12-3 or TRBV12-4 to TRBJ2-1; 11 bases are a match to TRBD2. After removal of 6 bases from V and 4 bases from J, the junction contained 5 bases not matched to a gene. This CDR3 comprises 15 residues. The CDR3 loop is CASRGTSGLYNEQFF. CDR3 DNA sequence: TGTGCCAGCAGGGGGACTAGCGGACTATACAATGAGCAGTTCTTC.